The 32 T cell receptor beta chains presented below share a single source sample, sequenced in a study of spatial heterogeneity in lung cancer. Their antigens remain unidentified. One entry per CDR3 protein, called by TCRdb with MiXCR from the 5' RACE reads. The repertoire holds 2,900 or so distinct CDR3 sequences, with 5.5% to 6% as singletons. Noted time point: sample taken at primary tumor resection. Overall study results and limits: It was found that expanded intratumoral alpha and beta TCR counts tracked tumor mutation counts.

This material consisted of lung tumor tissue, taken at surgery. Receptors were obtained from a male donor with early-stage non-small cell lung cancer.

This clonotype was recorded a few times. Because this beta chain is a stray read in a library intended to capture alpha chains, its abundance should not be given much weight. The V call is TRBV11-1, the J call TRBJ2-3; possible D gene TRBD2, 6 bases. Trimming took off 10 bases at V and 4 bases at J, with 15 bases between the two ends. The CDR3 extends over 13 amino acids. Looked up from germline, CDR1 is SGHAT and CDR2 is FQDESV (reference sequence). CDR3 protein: CATSGGGPDTQYF. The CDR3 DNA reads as TGTGCCACCTCCGGGGGTGGGCCAGATACGCAGTATTTT.

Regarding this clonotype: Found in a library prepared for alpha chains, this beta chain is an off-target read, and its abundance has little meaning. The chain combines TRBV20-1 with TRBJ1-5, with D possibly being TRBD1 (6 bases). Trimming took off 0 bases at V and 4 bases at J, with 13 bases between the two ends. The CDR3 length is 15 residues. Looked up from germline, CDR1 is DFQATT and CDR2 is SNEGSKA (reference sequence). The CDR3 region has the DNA TGCAGTGCTAGAGAGAGGACAGCCCTAAATCAGCCCCAGCATTTT. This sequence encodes CSARERTALNQPQHF.

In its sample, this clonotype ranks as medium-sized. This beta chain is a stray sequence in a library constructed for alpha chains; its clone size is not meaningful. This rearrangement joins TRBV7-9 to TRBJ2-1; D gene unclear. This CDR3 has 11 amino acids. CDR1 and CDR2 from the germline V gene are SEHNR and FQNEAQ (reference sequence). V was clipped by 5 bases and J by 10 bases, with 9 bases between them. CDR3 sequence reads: CASSPSREQFF. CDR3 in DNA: TGTGCCAGCAGCCCGTCGCGGGAGCAGTTCTTC. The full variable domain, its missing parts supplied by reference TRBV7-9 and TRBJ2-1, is DTGVSQNPRHKITKRGQNVTFRCDPISEHNRLYWYRQTLGQGPEFLTYFQNEAQLEKSRLLSDRFSAERPKGSFSTLEIQRTEQGDSAMYLCASSPSREQFFGPGTRLTVL.

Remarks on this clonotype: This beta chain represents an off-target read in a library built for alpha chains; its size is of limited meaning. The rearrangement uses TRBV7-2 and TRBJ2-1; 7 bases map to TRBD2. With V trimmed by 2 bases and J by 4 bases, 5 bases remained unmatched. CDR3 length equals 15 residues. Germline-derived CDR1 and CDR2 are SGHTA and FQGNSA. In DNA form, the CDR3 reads TGTGCCAGCAGCTTACGTACTAGCGCGTACAATGAGCAGTTCTTC. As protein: CASSLRTSAYNEQFF. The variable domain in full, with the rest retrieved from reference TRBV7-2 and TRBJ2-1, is GAGVSQSPSNKVTEKGKDVELRCDPISGHTALYWYRQSLGQGLEFLIYFQGNSAPDKSGLPSDRFSAERTGGSVSTLTIQRTQQEDSAVYLCASSLRTSAYNEQFFGPGTRLTVL.

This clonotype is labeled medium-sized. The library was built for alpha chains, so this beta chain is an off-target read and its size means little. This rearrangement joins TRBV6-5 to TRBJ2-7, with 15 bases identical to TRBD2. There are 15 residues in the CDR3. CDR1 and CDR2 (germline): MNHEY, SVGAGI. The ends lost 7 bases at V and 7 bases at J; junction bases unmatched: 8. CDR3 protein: CASTWTSGRAGEQYF. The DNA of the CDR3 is TGTGCCAGCACCTGGACTAGCGGGAGGGCTGGGGAGCAGTACTTC.

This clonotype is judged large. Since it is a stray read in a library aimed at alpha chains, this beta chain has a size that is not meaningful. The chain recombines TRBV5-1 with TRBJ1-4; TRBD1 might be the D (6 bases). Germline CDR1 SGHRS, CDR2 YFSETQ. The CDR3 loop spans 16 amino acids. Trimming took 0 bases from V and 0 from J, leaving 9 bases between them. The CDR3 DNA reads TGCGCCAGCAGCTTGGGGACAGTCCCAACTAATGAAAAACTGTTTTTT. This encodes CASSLGTVPTNEKLFF.

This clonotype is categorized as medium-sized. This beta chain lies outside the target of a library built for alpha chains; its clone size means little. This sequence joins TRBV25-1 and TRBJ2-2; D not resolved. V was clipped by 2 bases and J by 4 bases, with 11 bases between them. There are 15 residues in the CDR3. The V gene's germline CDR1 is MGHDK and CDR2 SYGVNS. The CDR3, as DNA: TGTGCCAGCAGTGAAAACCGTCAGGTCACCGGGGAGCTGTTTTTT. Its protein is CASSENRQVTGELFF.

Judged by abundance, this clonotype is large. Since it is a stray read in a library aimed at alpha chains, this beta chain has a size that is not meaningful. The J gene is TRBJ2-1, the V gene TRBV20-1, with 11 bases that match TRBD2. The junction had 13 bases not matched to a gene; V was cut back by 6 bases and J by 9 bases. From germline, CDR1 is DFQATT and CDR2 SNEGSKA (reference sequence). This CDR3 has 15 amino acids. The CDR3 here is CSAPAVAGGQGEQFF. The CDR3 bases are TGCAGTGCCCCTGCGGTAGCGGGAGGGCAAGGTGAGCAGTTCTTC.

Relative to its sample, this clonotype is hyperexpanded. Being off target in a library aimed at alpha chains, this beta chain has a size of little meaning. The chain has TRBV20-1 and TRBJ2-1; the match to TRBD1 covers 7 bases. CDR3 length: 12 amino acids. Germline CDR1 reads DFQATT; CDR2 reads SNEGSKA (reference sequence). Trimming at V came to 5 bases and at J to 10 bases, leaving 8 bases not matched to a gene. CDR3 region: CSAPTGRGEQFF. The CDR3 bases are TGCAGTGCTCCGACAGGGAGAGGCGAGCAGTTCTTC.

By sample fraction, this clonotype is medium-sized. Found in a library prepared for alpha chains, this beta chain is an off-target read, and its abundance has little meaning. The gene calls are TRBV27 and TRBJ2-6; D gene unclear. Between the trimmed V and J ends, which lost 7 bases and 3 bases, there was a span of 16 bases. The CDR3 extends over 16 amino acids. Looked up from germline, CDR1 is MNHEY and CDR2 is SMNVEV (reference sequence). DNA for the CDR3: TGTGCCAGCACCAATACCCACAGTGGTGGGGCCAACGTCCTGACTTTC. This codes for CASTNTHSGGANVLTF.

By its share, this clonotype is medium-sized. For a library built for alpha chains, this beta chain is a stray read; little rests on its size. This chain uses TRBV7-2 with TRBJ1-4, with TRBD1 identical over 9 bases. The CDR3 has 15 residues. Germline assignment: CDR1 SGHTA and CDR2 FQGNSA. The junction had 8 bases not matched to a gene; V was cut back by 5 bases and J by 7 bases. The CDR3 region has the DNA TGTGCCAGCAGCCGGGGGGGACAGGGTTTTGAAAAACTGTTTTTT. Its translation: CASSRGGQGFEKLFF.

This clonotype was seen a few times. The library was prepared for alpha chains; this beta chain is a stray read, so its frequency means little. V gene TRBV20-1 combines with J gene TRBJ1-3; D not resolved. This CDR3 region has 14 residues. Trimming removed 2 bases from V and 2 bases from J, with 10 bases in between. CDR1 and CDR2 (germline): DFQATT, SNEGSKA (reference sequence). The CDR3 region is CSARNSATGNTIYF. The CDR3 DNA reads TGCAGTGCTAGAAACTCAGCAACTGGAAACACCATATATTTT.

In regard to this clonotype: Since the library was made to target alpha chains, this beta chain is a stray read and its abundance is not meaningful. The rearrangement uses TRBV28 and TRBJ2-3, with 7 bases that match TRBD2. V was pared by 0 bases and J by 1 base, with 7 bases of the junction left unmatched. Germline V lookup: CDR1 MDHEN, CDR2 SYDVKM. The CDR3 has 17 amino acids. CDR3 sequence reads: CASSLWSAGAGTDTQYF. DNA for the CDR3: TGTGCCAGCAGTTTATGGTCTGCGGGAGCGGGCACAGATACGCAGTATTTT.

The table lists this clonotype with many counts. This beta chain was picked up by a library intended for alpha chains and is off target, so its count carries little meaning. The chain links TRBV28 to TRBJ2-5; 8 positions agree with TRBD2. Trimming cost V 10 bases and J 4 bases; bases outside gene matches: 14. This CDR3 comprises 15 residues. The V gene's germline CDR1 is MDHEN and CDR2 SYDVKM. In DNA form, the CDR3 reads TGTGCCACCACACGGGGCGGGGGGTTGTCAGAGACCCAGTACTTC. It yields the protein CATTRGGGLSETQYF.

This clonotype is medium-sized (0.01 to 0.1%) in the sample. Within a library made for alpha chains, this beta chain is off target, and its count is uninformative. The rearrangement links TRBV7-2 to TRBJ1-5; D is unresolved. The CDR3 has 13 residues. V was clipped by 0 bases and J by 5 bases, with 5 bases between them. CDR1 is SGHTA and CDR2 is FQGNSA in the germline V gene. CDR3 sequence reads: CASSLAVDQPQHF. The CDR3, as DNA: TGTGCCAGCAGCTTAGCGGTGGATCAGCCCCAGCATTTT. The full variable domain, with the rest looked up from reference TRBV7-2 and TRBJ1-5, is GAGVSQSPSNKVTEKGKDVELRCDPISGHTALYWYRQSLGQGLEFLIYFQGNSAPDKSGLPSDRFSAERTGGSVSTLTIQRTQQEDSAVYLCASSLAVDQPQHFGDGTRLSIL.

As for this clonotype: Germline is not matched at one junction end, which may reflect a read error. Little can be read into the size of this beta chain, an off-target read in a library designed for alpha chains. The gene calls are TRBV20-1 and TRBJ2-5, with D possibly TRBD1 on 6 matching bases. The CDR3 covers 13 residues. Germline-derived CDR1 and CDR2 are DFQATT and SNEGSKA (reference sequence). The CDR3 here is CSARGTDTETKYF. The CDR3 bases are TGCAGTGCTAGAGGGACAGATACCGAGACCAAGTACTTC.

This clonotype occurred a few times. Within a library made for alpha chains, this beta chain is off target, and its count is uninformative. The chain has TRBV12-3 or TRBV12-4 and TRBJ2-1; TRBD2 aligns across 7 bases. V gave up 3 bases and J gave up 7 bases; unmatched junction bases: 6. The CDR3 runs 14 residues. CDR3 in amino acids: CASSFWRERNEQFF. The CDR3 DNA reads TGTGCCAGCAGTTTTTGGCGGGAGCGAAATGAGCAGTTCTTC.

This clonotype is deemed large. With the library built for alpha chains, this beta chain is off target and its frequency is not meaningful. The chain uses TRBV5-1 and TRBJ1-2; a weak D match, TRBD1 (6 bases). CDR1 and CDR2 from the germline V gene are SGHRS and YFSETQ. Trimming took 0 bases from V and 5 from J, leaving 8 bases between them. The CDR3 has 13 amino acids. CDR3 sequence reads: CASSLAGEYGYTF. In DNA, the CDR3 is TGCGCCAGCAGCTTGGCAGGGGAATATGGCTACACCTTC. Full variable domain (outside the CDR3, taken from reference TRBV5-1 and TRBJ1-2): KAGVTQTPRYLIKTRGQQVTLSCSPISGHRSVSWYQQTPGQGLQFLFEYFSETQRNKGNFPGRFSGRQFSNSRSEMNVSTLELGDSALYLCASSLAGEYGYTFGSGTRLTVV.

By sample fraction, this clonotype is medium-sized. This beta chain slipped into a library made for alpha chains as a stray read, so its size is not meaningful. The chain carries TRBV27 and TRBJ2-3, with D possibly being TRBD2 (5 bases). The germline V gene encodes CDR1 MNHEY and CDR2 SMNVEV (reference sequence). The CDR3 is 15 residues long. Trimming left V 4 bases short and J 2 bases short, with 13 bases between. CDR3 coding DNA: TGTGCCAGCAGTTCGGGGTTTTCTATCACAGATACGCAGTATTTT. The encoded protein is CASSSGFSITDTQYF.

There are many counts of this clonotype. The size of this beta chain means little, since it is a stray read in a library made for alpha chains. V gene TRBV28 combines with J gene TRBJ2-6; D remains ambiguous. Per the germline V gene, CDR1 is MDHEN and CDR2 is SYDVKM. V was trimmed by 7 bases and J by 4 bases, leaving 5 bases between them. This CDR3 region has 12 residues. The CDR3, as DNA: TGTGCCAGCAAGGAGGGGGCCAACGTCCTGACTTTC. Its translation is CASKEGANVLTF.

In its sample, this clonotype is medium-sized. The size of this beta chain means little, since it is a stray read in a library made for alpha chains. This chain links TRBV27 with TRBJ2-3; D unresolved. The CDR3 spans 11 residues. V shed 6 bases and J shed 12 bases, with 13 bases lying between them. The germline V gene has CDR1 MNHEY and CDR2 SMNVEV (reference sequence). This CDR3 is CASSSTRLQYF. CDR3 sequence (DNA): TGTGCCAGCAGCTCGACCCGACTCCAGTATTTT.

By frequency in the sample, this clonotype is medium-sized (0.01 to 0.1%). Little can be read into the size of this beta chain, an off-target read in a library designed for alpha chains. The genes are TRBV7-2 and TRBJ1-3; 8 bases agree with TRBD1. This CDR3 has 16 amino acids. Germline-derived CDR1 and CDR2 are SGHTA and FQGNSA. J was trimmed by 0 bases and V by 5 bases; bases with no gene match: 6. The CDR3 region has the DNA TGTGCCAGCAGCGTGGGACAGGTCTTCTCTGGAAACACCATATATTTT. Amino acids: CASSVGQVFSGNTIYF. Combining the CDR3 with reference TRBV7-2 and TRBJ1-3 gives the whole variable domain GAGVSQSPSNKVTEKGKDVELRCDPISGHTALYWYRQSLGQGLEFLIYFQGNSAPDKSGLPSDRFSAERTGGSVSTLTIQRTQQEDSAVYLCASSVGQVFSGNTIYFGEGSWLTVV.

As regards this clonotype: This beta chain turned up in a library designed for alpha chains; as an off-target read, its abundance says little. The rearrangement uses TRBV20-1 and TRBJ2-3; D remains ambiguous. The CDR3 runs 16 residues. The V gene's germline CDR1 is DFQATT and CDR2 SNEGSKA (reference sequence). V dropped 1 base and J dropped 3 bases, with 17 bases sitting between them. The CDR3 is CSARGTPLGWTDTQYF. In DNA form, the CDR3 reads TGCAGTGCTAGAGGAACCCCCCTGGGGTGGACAGATACGCAGTATTTT.

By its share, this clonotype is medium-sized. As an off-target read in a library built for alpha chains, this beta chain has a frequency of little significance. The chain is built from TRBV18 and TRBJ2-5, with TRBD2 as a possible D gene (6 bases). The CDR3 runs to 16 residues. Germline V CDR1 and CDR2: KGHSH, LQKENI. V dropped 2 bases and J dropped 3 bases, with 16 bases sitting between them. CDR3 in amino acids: CASSPWRLGAKETQYF. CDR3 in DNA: TGTGCCAGCTCACCATGGAGACTAGGAGCGAAAGAGACCCAGTACTTC.

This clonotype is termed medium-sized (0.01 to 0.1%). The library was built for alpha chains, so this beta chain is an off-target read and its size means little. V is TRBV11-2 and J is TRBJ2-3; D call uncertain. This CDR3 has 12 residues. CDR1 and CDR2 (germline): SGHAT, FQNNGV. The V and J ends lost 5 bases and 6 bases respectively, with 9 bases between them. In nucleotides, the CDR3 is TGTGCCAGCAGCCCCGAAGCGGATACGCAGTATTTT. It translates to CASSPEADTQYF.

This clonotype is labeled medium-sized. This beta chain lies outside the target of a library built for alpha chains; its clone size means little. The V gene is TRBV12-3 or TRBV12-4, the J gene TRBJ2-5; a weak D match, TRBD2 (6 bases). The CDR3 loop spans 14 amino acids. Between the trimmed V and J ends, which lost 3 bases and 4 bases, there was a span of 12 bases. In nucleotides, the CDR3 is TGTGCCAGCAGTTTTGGCGGGGTAAGAGAGACCCAGTACTTC. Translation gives CASSFGGVRETQYF.

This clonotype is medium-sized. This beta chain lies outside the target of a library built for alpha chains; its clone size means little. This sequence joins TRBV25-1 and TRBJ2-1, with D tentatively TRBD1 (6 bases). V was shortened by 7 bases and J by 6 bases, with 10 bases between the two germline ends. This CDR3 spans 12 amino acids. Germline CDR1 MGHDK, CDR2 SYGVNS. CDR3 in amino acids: CASTSRGNEQFF. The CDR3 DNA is TGTGCCAGCACTAGCAGGGGCAATGAGCAGTTCTTC.

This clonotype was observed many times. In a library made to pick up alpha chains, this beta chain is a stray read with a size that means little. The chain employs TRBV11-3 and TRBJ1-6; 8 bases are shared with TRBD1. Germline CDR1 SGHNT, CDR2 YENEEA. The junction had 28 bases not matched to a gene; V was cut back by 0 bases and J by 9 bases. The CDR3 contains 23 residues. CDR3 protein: CASSLDYPPAGQGGMSRGSPLHF. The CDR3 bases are TGTGCCAGCAGCTTAGACTACCCCCCAGCCGGACAGGGTGGAATGTCGCGGGGTTCACCCCTCCACTTT.

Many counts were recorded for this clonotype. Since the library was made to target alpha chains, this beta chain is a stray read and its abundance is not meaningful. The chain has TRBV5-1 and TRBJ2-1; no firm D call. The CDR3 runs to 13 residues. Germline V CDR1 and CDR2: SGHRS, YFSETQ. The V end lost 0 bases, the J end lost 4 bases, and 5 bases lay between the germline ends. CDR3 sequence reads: CASSLEVYNEQFF. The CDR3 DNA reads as TGCGCCAGCAGCTTGGAGGTGTACAATGAGCAGTTCTTC.

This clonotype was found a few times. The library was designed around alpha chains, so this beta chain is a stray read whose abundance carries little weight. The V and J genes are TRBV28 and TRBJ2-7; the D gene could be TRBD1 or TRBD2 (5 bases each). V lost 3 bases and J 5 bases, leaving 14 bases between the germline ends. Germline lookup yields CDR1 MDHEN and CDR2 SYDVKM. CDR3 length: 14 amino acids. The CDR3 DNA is TGTGCCAGCAGTTTGGGGGAGTGGAGGCACGAGCAGTACTTC. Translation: CASSLGEWRHEQYF.

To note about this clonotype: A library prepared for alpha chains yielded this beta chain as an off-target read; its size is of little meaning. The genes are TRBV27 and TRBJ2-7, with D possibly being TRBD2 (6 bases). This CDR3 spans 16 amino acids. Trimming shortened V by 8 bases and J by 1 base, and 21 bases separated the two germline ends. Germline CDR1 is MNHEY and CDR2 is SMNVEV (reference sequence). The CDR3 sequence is CASANKFAGLSYEQYF. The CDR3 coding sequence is TGTGCCAGCGCCAATAAGTTTGCGGGACTTTCCTACGAGCAGTACTTC.

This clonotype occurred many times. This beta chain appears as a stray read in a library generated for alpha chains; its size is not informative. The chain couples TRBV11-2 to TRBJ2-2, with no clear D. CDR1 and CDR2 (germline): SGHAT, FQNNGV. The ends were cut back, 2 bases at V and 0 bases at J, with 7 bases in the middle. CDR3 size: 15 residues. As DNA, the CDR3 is TGTGCCAGCAGCTTATCCAATACGAACACCGGGGAGCTGTTTTTT. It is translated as CASSLSNTNTGELFF. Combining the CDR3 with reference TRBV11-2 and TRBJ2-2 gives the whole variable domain EAGVAQSPRYKIIEKRQSVAFWCNPISGHATLYWYQQILGQGPKLLIQFQNNGVVDDSQLPKDRFSAERLKGVDSTLKIQPAKLEDSAVYLCASSLSNTNTGELFFGEGSRLTVL.